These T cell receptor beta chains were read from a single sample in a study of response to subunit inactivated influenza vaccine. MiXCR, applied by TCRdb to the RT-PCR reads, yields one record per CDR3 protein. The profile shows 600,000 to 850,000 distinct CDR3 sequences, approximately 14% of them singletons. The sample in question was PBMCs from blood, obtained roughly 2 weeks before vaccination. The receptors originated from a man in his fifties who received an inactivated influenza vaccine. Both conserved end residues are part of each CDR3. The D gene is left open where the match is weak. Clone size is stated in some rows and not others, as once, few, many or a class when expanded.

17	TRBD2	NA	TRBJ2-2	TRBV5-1	TGCGCCAGCACCATCTCGACTACTAGCGTGAACACCGGGGAGCTGTTTTTT	CASTISTTSVNTGELFF
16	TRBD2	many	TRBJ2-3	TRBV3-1	TGTGCCAGCAGCCAAGATCCGGGGGGAAGCACAGATACGCAGTATTTT	CASSQDPGGSTDTQYF
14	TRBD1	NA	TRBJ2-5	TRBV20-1	TGCAGTGCAACATCGGGACAGGGGCCAGAGACCCAGTACTTC	CSATSGQGPETQYF
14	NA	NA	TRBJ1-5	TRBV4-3	TGCGCCAGCAGCCAAGATCAAAGGGATCAGCCCCAGCATTTT	CASSQDQRDQPQHF
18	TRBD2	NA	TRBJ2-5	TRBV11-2	TGTGCCAGCAGCCAAGCAGTTAGCGGGGCACCCACCCAAGAGACCCAGTACTTC	CASSQAVSGAPTQETQYF
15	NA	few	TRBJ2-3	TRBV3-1	TGTGCCAGCAGTACATTGGGACATAGCACAGATACGCAGTATTTT	CASSTLGHSTDTQYF
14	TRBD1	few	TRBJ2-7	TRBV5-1	TGCGCCAGCAGCCAAGGGACAGGGTTTGGAGAGCAGTACTTC	CASSQGTGFGEQYF
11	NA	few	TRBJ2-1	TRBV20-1	TGCAGTGCTAACGGGAACAATGAGCAGTTCTTC	CSANGNNEQFF
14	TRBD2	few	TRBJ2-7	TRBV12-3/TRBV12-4	TGTGCCAGCAGCTTCGGGACTAGCGGAAACGAGCAGTACTTC	CASSFGTSGNEQYF
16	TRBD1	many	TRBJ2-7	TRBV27	TGTGCCAGCAGTTTCCGACCGGGACAGGGGGGGTACGAGCAGTACTTC	CASSFRPGQGGYEQYF
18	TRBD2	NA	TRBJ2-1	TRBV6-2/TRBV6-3	TGTGCCAGCACTACACCGGGACTAGCGGGCGGTTTTTACAATGAGCAGTTCTTC	CASTTPGLAGGFYNEQFF
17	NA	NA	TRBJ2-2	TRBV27	TGTGCCAGCAGTTTGGGCTACCAGGGCGCCGGGACCTGGGAGCTGTTTTTT	CASSLGYQGAGTWELFF
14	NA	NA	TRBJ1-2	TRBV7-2	TGTGCCAGCAGCACGGGGGTAGCTAACTATGGCTACACCTTC	CASSTGVANYGYTF
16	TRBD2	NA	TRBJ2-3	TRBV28	TGTGCCAGCAGTTTAATGGTGACTAGCGGGTCAGATACGCAGTATTTT	CASSLMVTSGSDTQYF
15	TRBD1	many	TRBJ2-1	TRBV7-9	TGTGCCAGCAGCTTGGCGGGACAGGTCAGCAATGAGCAGTTCTTC	CASSLAGQVSNEQFF
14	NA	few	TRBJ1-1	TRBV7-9	TGTGCCAGCAGCTTATACAGGGAAGCCGCTGAAGCTTTCTTT	CASSLYREAAEAFF
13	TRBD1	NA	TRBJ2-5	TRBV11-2	TGTGCCAGCGCAGGGACAGTTTTGGAGACCCAGTACTTC	CASAGTVLETQYF
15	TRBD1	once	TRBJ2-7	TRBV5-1	TGCGCCAGCAGCCTACGACAGGGTAGCCCCTACGAGCAGTACTTC	CASSLRQGSPYEQYF
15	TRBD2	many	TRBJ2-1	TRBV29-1	TGCAGCGTTAACGAGCGGGACCCCGCTGGCAATGAGCAGTTCTTC	CSVNERDPAGNEQFF
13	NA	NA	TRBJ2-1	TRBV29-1	TGCAGCGTTGGGAAGCAGTCTTACAATGAGCAGTTCTTC	CSVGKQSYNEQFF
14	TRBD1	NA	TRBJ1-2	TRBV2	TGTGCCAGCAGTAACCGACAGGGGCCGGGGGGCTACACCTTC	CASSNRQGPGGYTF
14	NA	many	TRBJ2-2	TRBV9	TGTGCCAGCAGCGTAGAACCCTTCGGGGGGGAGCTGTTTTTT	CASSVEPFGGELFF
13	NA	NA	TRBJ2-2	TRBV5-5	TGTGCCAGCAGCATTATGCACGGCGGGGAGCTGTTTTTT	CASSIMHGGELFF
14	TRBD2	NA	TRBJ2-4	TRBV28	TGTGCCAGCAGTGTTAGCGGGGGGGGTAACATTCAGTACTTC	CASSVSGGGNIQYF
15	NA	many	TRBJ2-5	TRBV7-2	TGTGCCAGCAGCTTAGCGTTAGGGGGTGGAGAGACCCAGTACTTC	CASSLALGGGETQYF
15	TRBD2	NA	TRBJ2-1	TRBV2	TGTGCCAGCAGTGAACCTAGCGGGGGGCCCAATGAGCAGTTCTTC	CASSEPSGGPNEQFF
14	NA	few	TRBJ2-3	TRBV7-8	TGTGCCAGCAGCAACAGCGGCGGGGCCAATACGCAGTATTTT	CASSNSGGANTQYF
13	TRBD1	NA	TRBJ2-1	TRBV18	TGTGCCAGCTCAGACGACAGGGGCGATGAGCAGTTCTTC	CASSDDRGDEQFF
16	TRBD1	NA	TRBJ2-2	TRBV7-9	TGTGCCAGCAGCTCCTACAGGGGGCAAAACACCGGGGAGCTGTTTTTT	CASSSYRGQNTGELFF
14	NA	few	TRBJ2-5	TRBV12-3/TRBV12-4	TGTGCCAGCAGTCCCGAAGGGGGCCAAGAGACCCAGTACTTC	CASSPEGGQETQYF
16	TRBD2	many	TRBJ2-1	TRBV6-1	TGTGCCAGCAGAGAAACTAGCGGGAGCCTCTACAATGAGCAGTTCTTC	CASRETSGSLYNEQFF
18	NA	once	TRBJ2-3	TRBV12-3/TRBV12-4	TGTGCCAGCAGTTTAGCGTTAACTCGCGGCTTAAACGAAGATACGCAGTATTTT	CASSLALTRGLNEDTQYF
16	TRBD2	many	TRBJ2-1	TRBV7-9	TGTGCCAGCAGCTTAGGGCTAGCGGGGGCCTACAATGAGCAGTTCTTC	CASSLGLAGAYNEQFF
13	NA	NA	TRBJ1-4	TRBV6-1	TGTGCCAGCAGGACGAGGGGGACGGAAAAACTGTTTTTT	CASRTRGTEKLFF
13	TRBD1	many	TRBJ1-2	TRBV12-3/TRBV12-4	TGTGCCAGCGGATACAGGGGGCGAGATGGCTACACCTTC	CASGYRGRDGYTF
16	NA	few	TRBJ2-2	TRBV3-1	TGTGCCAGCTCGGGGACCATTTACGGGAACACCGGGGAGCTGTTTTTT	CASSGTIYGNTGELFF
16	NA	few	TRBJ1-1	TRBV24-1	TGTGCCACCAGTGACAGAACGACGGCCTCCGGCACTGAAGCTTTCTTT	CATSDRTTASGTEAFF
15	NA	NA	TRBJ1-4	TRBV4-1	TGCGCCAGCAGCCCCCGGGCCGTACCGGATGAAAAACTGTTTTTT	CASSPRAVPDEKLFF
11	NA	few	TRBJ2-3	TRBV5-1	TGCGCCAGCAGCGGATCCGGGAGAACGTATTTT	CASSGSGRTYF
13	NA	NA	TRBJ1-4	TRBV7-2	TGTGCCAGCAGCTTATGGCAGAATGAAAAACTGTTTTTT	CASSLWQNEKLFF
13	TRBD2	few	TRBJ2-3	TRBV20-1	TGCAGTGCTAGTCGGGGGGGCACAGATACGCAGTATTTT	CSASRGGTDTQYF
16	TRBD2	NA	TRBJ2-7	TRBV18	TGTGCCAGCTCATTTTCTGGCGGGGGGCTCTCCTACGAGCAGTACTTC	CASSFSGGGLSYEQYF